The 31 T cell receptor beta chains below all came from one sample that was sequenced in a study of T-cell memory formation after mild COVID-19. TCRdb ran MiXCR on the 5' RACE reads and lists one entry per CDR3 protein. The table records 300,000 to 400,000 distinct CDR3 sequences, roughly 15% of them present only once. The sequenced material came from PBMCs or a T cell subset sorted from them (not recorded which). The receptors were sampled from a man between 18 and 29 years old who had mild COVID-19 (a few samples of this study predate the infection). Cell type and time point are not known.

This clonotype was seen repeatedly, ten times or more. The gene calls are TRBV20-1 and TRBJ1-2; D is perhaps TRBD1 (5 bases). The CDR3 has 13 residues. Trimming cost V 3 bases and J 0 bases, with 8 bases left between them. The germline V gene has CDR1 DFQATT and CDR2 SNEGSKA (reference sequence). The CDR3 sequence is CSASREANYGYTF. The CDR3 region has the DNA TGCAGTGCTAGCAGGGAGGCTAACTATGGCTACACCTTC.

About this clonotype itself: A much larger clone lies a single base off, so this may be a read error. The rearrangement links TRBV12-3 or TRBV12-4 to TRBJ2-7; a possible D gene is TRBD2 (5 bases). Trimming pared 6 bases from V and 0 bases from J, leaving 12 bases between. The CDR3 extends over 14 amino acids. The CDR3 loop reads CASSPRLTSYEQYF. The CDR3, as DNA: TGTGCCAGCAGCCCCCGACTAACCTCCTACGAGCAGTACTTC.

The rearrangement uses TRBV6-5 and TRBJ1-1; tentative D call: TRBD1 (6 bases). V was clipped by 5 bases and J by 11 bases, with 15 bases between them. Germline CDR1 and CDR2: MNHEY and SVGAGI. This CDR3 region has 12 residues. CDR3 sequence: CASSPTGQGAFF. The CDR3 DNA reads TGTGCCAGCAGTCCTACGGGGCAGGGGGCTTTCTTT.

The table lists this clonotype with many counts. The V gene is TRBV6-6, the J gene TRBJ1-2; TRBD1 is a possible D gene (5 bases). The CDR3 sequence is 14 residues long. Trimming removed 7 bases at V and 6 bases at J, with 18 bases between. Germline values: CDR1 MNHNY, CDR2 SVGAGI (reference sequence). In nucleotides, the CDR3 is TGTGCCAGCAACCAATTGGGGGTTGGGAATGGCTACACCTTC. Protein product: CASNQLGVGNGYTF.

The gene calls are TRBV15 and TRBJ2-1; D may be TRBD1 or TRBD2 (5 bases each). CDR1 and CDR2 from the germline V gene are LNHNV and YYDKDF (reference sequence). The CDR3 loop spans 13 amino acids. V shed 7 bases and J shed 6 bases, with 13 bases lying between them. CDR3 sequence (DNA): TGTGCCACCACTCCCGGGACCGTCAATGAGCAGTTCTTC. Its translation: CATTPGTVNEQFF.

The chain recombines TRBV20-1 with TRBJ1-1; D call uncertain. Trimming stripped 1 base from V and 3 bases from J, with 15 bases between. Germline loops: CDR1 DFQATT, CDR2 SNEGSKA (reference sequence). This CDR3 spans 15 amino acids. The CDR3 nucleotides are TGCAGTGCTAGAGCAGCATCACTTGCTGACACTGAAGCTTTCTTT. Translated, it gives CSARAASLADTEAFF.

This clonotype was observed a handful of times. This chain connects TRBV7-3 to TRBJ2-5; a possible D gene is TRBD2 (6 bases). Trimming took 3 bases from V and 1 from J, leaving 21 bases between them. From germline, CDR1 is SGHTA and CDR2 FQGTGA. The CDR3 sequence is 18 residues long. The DNA for the CDR3 is TGTGCCAGCAGCTTTAAAATTTGGGTGGGGGACTGCCAAGAGACCCAGTACTTC. Its protein is CASSFKIWVGDCQETQYF.

V gene TRBV12-3 or TRBV12-4 combines with J gene TRBJ1-1, with 7 nucleotides matching TRBD1. The ends lost 5 bases at V and 6 bases at J; junction bases unmatched: 18. CDR3 length equals 17 residues. The CDR3 DNA reads as TGTGCCAGCAGTGATCACGCAGGGGGTGGAATAGTCGCTGAAGCTTTCTTT. The encoded protein is CASSDHAGGGIVAEAFF.

This clonotype was seen only a few times. The rearrangement links TRBV14 to TRBJ2-3; tentatively, D is TRBD2 (6 bases). The V end was cut by 4 bases, the J end by 4 bases, with 18 bases between. Per the germline V gene, CDR1 is SGHDN and CDR2 is FVKESK. This CDR3 has 16 residues. The CDR3 sequence is CASSREWRGTADTQYF. The CDR3, as DNA: TGTGCCAGCAGCCGGGAGTGGCGGGGTACGGCAGATACGCAGTATTTT.

This clonotype showed up just a few times. CDR3 DNA sequence: TGTGCCAGCAGCAAGGACGGGACTAGCACAGATACGCAGTATTTT. Translated: CASSKDGTSTDTQYF. The V and J genes are TRBV7-6 and TRBJ2-3; a weak D match, TRBD2 (6 bases). The germline gives CDR1 SGHVS, CDR2 FNYEAQ. The CDR3 has 15 residues. The V end was cut by 5 bases, the J end by 0 bases, with 12 bases between.

This clonotype has just a few counts. CDR3 bases: TGTGCCAGCAGTTACCAGGGTGAGCAGCCCCAGCATTTT. It codes for CASSYQGEQPQHF. The chain recombines TRBV27 with TRBJ1-5; possible D gene TRBD1, 5 bases. The CDR3 spans 13 residues. The V end was cut by 4 bases, the J end by 7 bases, with 11 bases between. Germline assignment: CDR1 MNHEY and CDR2 SMNVEV (reference sequence).

The chain employs TRBV6-5 and TRBJ2-2; D may be TRBD1 (5 bases). Germline V CDR1 and CDR2: MNHEY, SVGAGI. Trimming pared 2 bases from V and 3 bases from J, leaving 10 bases between. The CDR3 is made up of 15 amino acids. The CDR3 bases are TGTGCCAGCAGTTACAAGGCAGGGTACACCGGGGAGCTGTTTTTT. Translating gives CASSYKAGYTGELFF.

The chain joins TRBV7-9 to TRBJ2-3, with D unresolved. Trimming pared 1 base from V and 2 bases from J, leaving 10 bases between. The CDR3 runs 15 residues. Germline loops: CDR1 SEHNR, CDR2 FQNEAQ (reference sequence). CDR3 DNA sequence: TGTGCCAGCAGCTTAGTCCAACTCTACACAGATACGCAGTATTTT. Translating it yields CASSLVQLYTDTQYF.

V usage is TRBV19 and J usage is TRBJ1-2, with D possibly matching TRBD1 (5 bases). The CDR3 totals 14 residues. The germline CDR1 and CDR2 sequences are LNHDA and SQIVND (reference sequence). Deletions cut 5 bases from V and 2 bases from J, with 12 bases between. CDR3 coding DNA: TGTGCCAGTAGTGGGGGGACTGGAAACTATGGCTACACCTTC. This codes for CASSGGTGNYGYTF. Together with reference TRBV19 and TRBJ1-2, the CDR3 gives the full variable domain: DGGITQSPKYLFRKEGQNVTLSCEQNLNHDAMYWYRQDPGQGLRLIYYSQIVNDFQKGDIAEGYSVSREKKESFPLTVTSAQKNPTAFYLCASSGGTGNYGYTFGSGTRLTVV.

This clonotype was detected only a few times. The chain couples TRBV9 to TRBJ1-5; D gene unclear. Trimming shortened V by 4 bases and J by 0 bases, and 8 bases separated the two germline ends. The CDR3 is made up of 14 amino acids. The V gene's germline CDR1 is SGDLS and CDR2 YYNGEE. CDR3 region: CASSTGNSNQPQHF. CDR3 coding DNA: TGTGCCAGCAGCACCGGTAATAGCAATCAGCCCCAGCATTTT.

This clonotype was seen a few times. The chain is built from TRBV7-2 and TRBJ1-1; 8 bases map to TRBD1. Germline values: CDR1 SGHTA, CDR2 FQGNSA. The CDR3 extends over 15 amino acids. Germline trimming cut 2 bases from V and 1 base from J; bases unmatched to any gene: 3. The CDR3 DNA reads as TGTGCCAGCAGCTTATACGGGACAGGGAACACTGAAGCTTTCTTT. Translated: CASSLYGTGNTEAFF.

The rearrangement links TRBV28 to TRBJ2-5; D is unclear. The CDR3 is 14 residues long. In germline, CDR1 is MDHEN, CDR2 SYDVKM. V lost 5 bases and J lost 5, with 15 bases in between. Here the CDR3 DNA reads TGTGCCAGCAGTATGCCAGTAGGGTTGGAGACCCAGTACTTC. Its protein is CASSMPVGLETQYF.

The chain combines TRBV5-1 with TRBJ1-6; no reliable D call. This CDR3 contains 13 residues. V dropped 0 bases and J dropped 9 bases, with 7 bases sitting between them. Looked up from germline, CDR1 is SGHRS and CDR2 is YFSETQ. The CDR3 is CASSLEGGSPLHF. Here the CDR3 DNA reads TGCGCCAGCAGCTTGGAGGGCGGTTCACCCCTCCACTTT.

This clonotype has only a few counts. The CDR3 DNA follows: TGTGCCAGCAGTGCCGTAGGAGGGCTCGAGCAGTACTTC. Protein product: CASSAVGGLEQYF. The V gene is TRBV6-5, the J gene TRBJ2-7, with D perhaps matching TRBD2 (6 bases). The CDR3 sequence is 13 residues long. Germline CDR1 is MNHEY and CDR2 is SVGAGI. The V end lost 5 bases, the J end lost 6 bases, and 14 bases lay between the germline ends.

This clonotype was found a few times. The rearrangement joins TRBV2 to TRBJ2-1; TRBD2 matches at 9 bases. The germline gives CDR1 SNHLY, CDR2 FYNNEI. This CDR3 region has 16 residues. V was pared by 3 bases and J by 3 bases, with 6 bases of the junction left unmatched. In nucleotides, the CDR3 is TGTGCCAGCAGTGATTTGACTAGCGGAAGCTACAATGAGCAGTTCTTC. This encodes CASSDLTSGSYNEQFF. The full variable domain, its missing parts supplied by reference TRBV2 and TRBJ2-1, is EPEVTQTPSHQVTQMGQEVILRCVPISNHLYFYWYRQILGQKVEFLVSFYNNEISEKSEIFDDQFSVERPDGSNFTLKIRSTKLEDSAMYFCASSDLTSGSYNEQFFGPGTRLTVL.

The sample holds a few counts of this clonotype. The V and J genes are TRBV5-1 and TRBJ2-7; D unclear. Trimming pared 0 bases from V and 0 bases from J, leaving 7 bases between. The CDR3 totals 14 residues. The V gene's germline CDR1 is SGHRS and CDR2 YFSETQ. CDR3 in DNA: TGCGCCAGCAGCTTGGCCGTCGTCTCCTACGAGCAGTACTTC. It is translated as CASSLAVVSYEQYF.

This clonotype was recorded a few times. The rearrangement joins TRBV9 to TRBJ2-3, with D maybe TRBD2 (6 bases). V was pared by 2 bases and J by 2 bases, with 12 bases between. The CDR3 totals 15 residues. Germline V gives CDR1 SGDLS, CDR2 YYNGEE. In nucleotides, the CDR3 is TGTGCCAGCAGCGTTGGGACTTCTTACACAGATACGCAGTATTTT. It translates to CASSVGTSYTDTQYF.

This clonotype was counted only a few times. V and J are TRBV4-3 and TRBJ2-3, with D uncertain. The CDR3 length is 14 residues. The germline gives CDR1 LGHNA, CDR2 YSLEER. V shed 5 bases and J shed 5 bases, with 14 bases lying between them. CDR3 in amino acids: CASSRNLMGDTQYF. The CDR3 region has the DNA TGCGCCAGCAGCAGGAACTTGATGGGAGATACGCAGTATTTT.

The V and J genes are TRBV9 and TRBJ2-3, with TRBD2 identical over 8 bases. The CDR3 is made up of 14 amino acids. Germline lookup yields CDR1 SGDLS and CDR2 YYNGEE. The junction had 5 bases not matched to a gene; V was cut back by 3 bases and J by 5 bases. The CDR3 loop is CASSDHAGGDTQYF. As DNA, the CDR3 is TGTGCCAGCAGCGACCATGCGGGGGGAGATACGCAGTATTTT.

This clonotype was seen at least ten times. The chain is built from TRBV7-9 and TRBJ2-3; 10 nucleotides agree with TRBD1. Germline lookup yields CDR1 SEHNR and CDR2 FQNEAQ (reference sequence). The J segment lost 1 base and the V segment lost 5 bases, leaving 3 bases of the junction unmatched. This CDR3 has 15 amino acids. In nucleotides, the CDR3 is TGTGCCAGCAGCCACGGGACAGGGGGCACAGATACGCAGTATTTT. It yields the protein CASSHGTGGTDTQYF.

This clonotype was observed many times. The chain has TRBV4-2 and TRBJ2-4, with 8 bases that match TRBD2. The ends lost 4 bases at V and 1 base at J; junction bases unmatched: 6. This CDR3 is 16 amino acids long. The germline V gene encodes CDR1 LGHNA and CDR2 YNFKEQ. The CDR3 DNA reads as TGTGCCAGCAGCCTTGGGAGCGGGGGTGCCAAAAACATTCAGTACTTC. This codes for CASSLGSGGAKNIQYF.

The rearrangement uses TRBV5-1 and TRBJ2-7; D gene uncertain. Germline-derived CDR1 and CDR2 are SGHRS and YFSETQ. The V end lost 4 bases, the J end lost 10 bases, and 21 bases lay between the germline ends. CDR3 length: 14 amino acids. The CDR3 here is CASSLDPDTGVQYF. The DNA for the CDR3 is TGCGCCAGCAGCCTGGACCCTGATACGGGCGTCCAGTACTTC.

The V and J genes are TRBV20-1 and TRBJ2-1, with 15 positions matching TRBD2. The germline V gene has CDR1 DFQATT and CDR2 SNEGSKA (reference sequence). This CDR3 spans 16 amino acids. V lost 5 bases to trimming and J lost 0 bases; unmatched junction nucleotides: 2. The CDR3 bases are TGCAGTGCTTGGACTAGCGGGGGGGCCTCCTACAATGAGCAGTTCTTC. Residues: CSAWTSGGASYNEQFF.

The J gene is TRBJ2-1, the V gene TRBV9, with D uncertain. Trimming removed 2 bases at V and 2 bases at J, with 8 bases between. CDR1 is SGDLS, CDR2 YYNGEE, per germline. The CDR3 length is 14 residues. This CDR3 reads CASSVSFPYNEQFF. In DNA form, the CDR3 reads TGTGCCAGCAGCGTGAGTTTCCCCTACAATGAGCAGTTCTTC.

A few counts support this clonotype. J is TRBJ2-5 and V is TRBV5-1; tentatively, D is TRBD2 (7 bases). Trimming removed 6 bases at V and 5 bases at J, with 17 bases between. Germline CDR1 and CDR2: SGHRS and YFSETQ. The CDR3 is made up of 14 amino acids. The CDR3 DNA reads as TGCGCCAGCAACCTCGCGGGGGCTGAGGAGACCCAGTACTTC. This codes for CASNLAGAEETQYF. Together with reference TRBV5-1 and TRBJ2-5, the CDR3 gives the full variable domain: KAGVTQTPRYLIKTRGQQVTLSCSPISGHRSVSWYQQTPGQGLQFLFEYFSETQRNKGNFPGRFSGRQFSNSRSEMNVSTLELGDSALYLCASNLAGAEETQYFGPGTRLLVL.

This chain links TRBV5-1 with TRBJ2-7, with TRBD1 matching over 8 bases. J was trimmed by 1 base and V by 4 bases; bases with no gene match: 4. This CDR3 comprises 14 residues. The V gene's germline CDR1 is SGHRS and CDR2 YFSETQ. CDR3 bases: TGCGCCAGCAGCCAGACAGGGGAATCCTACGAGCAGTACTTC. Translating gives CASSQTGESYEQYF. Filled out from reference TRBV5-1 and TRBJ2-7, the complete variable domain reads KAGVTQTPRYLIKTRGQQVTLSCSPISGHRSVSWYQQTPGQGLQFLFEYFSETQRNKGNFPGRFSGRQFSNSRSEMNVSTLELGDSALYLCASSQTGESYEQYFGPGTRLTVT.